This T cell receptor (beta chain) was observed in a study of T cells in Graves' hyperthyroidism and ophthalmopathy. Amplified regions were TCR beta CDR3 sequences from RNA transcripts. HTBI primers were the set used in a first-round RT-PCR of the TCR CDR3. MiXCR, applied by TCRdb to the multiplex PCR reads, yields one record per CDR3 protein. The sample consists of just over 550,000 distinct CDR3 sequences, 35% to 55% of them appearing once. Trimming stripped 5 bases from V and 1 base from J, with 19 bases between. CDR3 size: 17 residues. Germline V gene lookup returns CDR1 ENHRY and CDR2 SYGVKD. The sequencing input was peripheral blood or thyroid tissue (not recorded which). The chain couples TRBV10-3 to TRBJ2-3, with a possible D match to TRBD2 (7 bases). This sequence originates from a woman aged 18-29 years with Graves' hyperthyroidism. CDR3 nucleotide sequence: TGTGCCATCAGTTTAGGGGGGGTCGGCGGCCGCACAGATACGCAGTATTTT. Its translation: CAISLGGVGGRTDTQYF.